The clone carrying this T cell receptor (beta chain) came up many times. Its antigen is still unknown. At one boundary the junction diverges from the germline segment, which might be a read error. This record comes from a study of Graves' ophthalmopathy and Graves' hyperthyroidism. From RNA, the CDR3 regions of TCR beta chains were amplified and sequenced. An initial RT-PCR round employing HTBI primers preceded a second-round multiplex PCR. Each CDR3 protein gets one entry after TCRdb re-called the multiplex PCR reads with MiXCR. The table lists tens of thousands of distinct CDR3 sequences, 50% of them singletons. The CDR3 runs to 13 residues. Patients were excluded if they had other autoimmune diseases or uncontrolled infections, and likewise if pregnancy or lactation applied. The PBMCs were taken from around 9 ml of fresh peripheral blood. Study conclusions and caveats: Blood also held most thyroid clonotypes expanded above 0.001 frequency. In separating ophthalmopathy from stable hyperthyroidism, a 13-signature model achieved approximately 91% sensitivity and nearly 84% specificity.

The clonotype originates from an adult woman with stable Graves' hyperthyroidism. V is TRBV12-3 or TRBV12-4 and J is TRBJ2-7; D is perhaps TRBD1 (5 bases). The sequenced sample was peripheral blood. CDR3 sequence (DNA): TGTGCCAGCAGTTTAAGGGGAAACTACAAGCAGTACTTC. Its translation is CASSLRGNYKQYF.